This T cell receptor (beta chain) was captured in a study of blood T cell repertoires in COVID-19. Study context: Italy, Spain and the United States were the sources of the convalescent and acute COVID-19 samples. Sources were T cells, B-cell-depleted T cells, or PBMCs; the material itself was cDNA or gDNA.

The assay was immunoSEQ multiplex PCR, and TCRdb's table has in-frame clones only and misses some. The table shows 100,000 or so clones, with approximately 79% occurring only once. The CDR3 length is 14 residues. Germline CDR1 is SGHDT and CDR2 is YYEEEE. Trimming took 2 bases from V and 5 from J; bases not matched to a gene: 5. Sequenced material: peripheral blood. The sequence derives from a man aged 70 or older with active or convalescent COVID-19. The chain recombines TRBV5-6 with TRBJ1-1, with 8 bases identical to TRBD1. The CDR3 DNA reads as TGTGCCAGCAGCTTCGGCAGGGGGCAAACTGAAGCTTTCTTT. As protein: CASSFGRGQTEAFF.